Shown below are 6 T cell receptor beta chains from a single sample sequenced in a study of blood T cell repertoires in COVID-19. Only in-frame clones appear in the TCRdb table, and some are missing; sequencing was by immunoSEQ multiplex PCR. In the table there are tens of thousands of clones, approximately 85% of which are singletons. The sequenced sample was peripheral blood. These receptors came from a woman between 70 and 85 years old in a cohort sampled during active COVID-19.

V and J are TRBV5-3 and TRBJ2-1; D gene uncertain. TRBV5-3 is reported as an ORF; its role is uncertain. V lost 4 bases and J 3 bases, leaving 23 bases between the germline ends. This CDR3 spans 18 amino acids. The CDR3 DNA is TGTGCCAGAAGCCCCCCCGTCTGCCGTAACTCCGACTACAATGAGCAGTTCTTC. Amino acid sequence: CARSPPVCRNSDYNEQFF.

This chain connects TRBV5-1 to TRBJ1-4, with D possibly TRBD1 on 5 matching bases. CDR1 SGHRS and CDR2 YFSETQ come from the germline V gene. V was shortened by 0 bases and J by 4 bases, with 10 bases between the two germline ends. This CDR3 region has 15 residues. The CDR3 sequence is CASSLGGGRNEKLFF. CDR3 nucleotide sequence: TGCGCCAGCAGCTTGGGGGGCGGCCGTAATGAAAAACTGTTTTTT.

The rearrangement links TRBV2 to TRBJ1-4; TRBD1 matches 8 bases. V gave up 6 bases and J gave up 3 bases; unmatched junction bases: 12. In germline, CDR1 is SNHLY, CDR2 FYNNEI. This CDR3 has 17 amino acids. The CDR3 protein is CASSFNGQGVPNEKLFF. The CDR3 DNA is TGTGCCAGCAGCTTTAATGGACAGGGCGTACCTAATGAAAAACTGTTTTTT.

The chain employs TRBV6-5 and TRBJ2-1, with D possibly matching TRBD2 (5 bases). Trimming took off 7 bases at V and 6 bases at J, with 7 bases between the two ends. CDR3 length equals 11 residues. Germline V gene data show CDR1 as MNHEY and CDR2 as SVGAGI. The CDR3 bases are TGTGCCAGCACAGGACTCAATGAGCAGTTCTTC. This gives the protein CASTGLNEQFF.

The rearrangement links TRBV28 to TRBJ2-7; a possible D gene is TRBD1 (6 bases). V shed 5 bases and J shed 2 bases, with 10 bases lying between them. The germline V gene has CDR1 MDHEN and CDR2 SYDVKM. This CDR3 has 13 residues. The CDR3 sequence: CASSRTAPYEQYF. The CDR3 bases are TGTGCCAGCAGTCGGACAGCCCCCTACGAGCAGTACTTC.

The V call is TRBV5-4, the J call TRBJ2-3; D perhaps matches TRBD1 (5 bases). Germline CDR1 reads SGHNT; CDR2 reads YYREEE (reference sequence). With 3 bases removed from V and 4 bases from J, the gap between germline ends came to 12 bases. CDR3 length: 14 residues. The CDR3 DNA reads TGTGCCAGCAGCTCCTCAGGGTTCCCAGATACGCAGTATTTT. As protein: CASSSSGFPDTQYF. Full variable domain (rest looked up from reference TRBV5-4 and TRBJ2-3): ETGVTQSPTHLIKTRGQQVTLRCSSQSGHNTVSWYQQALGQGPQFIFQYYREEENGRGNFPPRFSGLQFPNYSSELNVNALELDDSALYLCASSSSGFPDTQYFGPGTRLTVL.